The T cell receptor beta chain under discussion was sequenced for a study of identical twins. Findings and limits, study-wide: The degree of excess twin sharing was weaker in beta out-of-frame sequences. Twins shared out-of-frame alpha sequences with excess low generation probability. In drawing conclusions, the study used cross-sectional statistical analysis and did not follow the same donors.

Concerning this clonotype: Its antigen is still unknown.

Every sampled donor was Caucasian and healthy. TCRdb fed the 5' RACE reads into MiXCR, producing one record per CDR3 protein. This table has about 390,000 distinct CDR3 sequences, about 10% appearing once. Trimming stripped 6 bases from V and 5 bases from J, with 19 bases between. The CDR3 contains 16 residues. J is TRBJ1-4 and V is TRBV12-3 or TRBV12-4; D uncertain. The receptor's source is a woman in her forties or fifties in good health. Sequencing was performed on naive T cells sorted from blood. The chain's CDR3 is CASSLRGADLNEKLFF. CDR3 in DNA: TGTGCCAGCAGCCTTCGTGGAGCCGACCTAAATGAAAAACTGTTTTTT.